A single sample is the source of the 28 T cell receptor beta chains below, sequenced in a study of molecular identifiers for immune sequencing clone quantification. One entry per CDR3 protein, called by TCRdb with MiXCR from the PCR reads. The sample records about 640,000 distinct CDR3 sequences, just under 20% being singletons. Sequencing was performed on naive CD8+ T cells from blood, with Jurkat cell RNA spiked in. Subset specified: FACS-sorted CD8+CD4-CCR7+CD45RA+ naive T cells. The receptors here all came from a human donor in good health. Some libraries in this study had Jurkat cell RNA spiked in.

The chain is built from TRBV6-6 and TRBJ1-5; a weak D match, TRBD1 (6 bases). The CDR3 is made up of 14 amino acids. V lost 9 bases and J 3 bases, leaving 15 bases between the germline ends. The germline CDR1 and CDR2 sequences are MNHNY and SVGAGI (reference sequence). DNA of the CDR3: TGTGCCAGTTTGGACAGTTACCCCAATCAGCCCCAGCATTTT. It codes for CASLDSYPNQPQHF.

The V gene is TRBV29-1, the J gene TRBJ1-1, with TRBD1 matching 9 bases. Germline CDR1 is SQVTM and CDR2 is ANQGSEA. With V trimmed by 0 bases and J by 6 bases, 5 bases remained unmatched. The CDR3 runs to 14 residues. The chain's CDR3 is CSVEDWDRAAEAFF. The CDR3 DNA reads as TGCAGCGTTGAAGACTGGGACAGGGCGGCTGAAGCTTTCTTT.

To note about this clonotype: The CDR3 end shows no conserved phenylalanine or tryptophan, and so a read error is likely. The gene calls are TRBV9 and TRBJ2-3; TRBD2 matches 14 bases. The germline V gene has CDR1 SGDLS and CDR2 YYNGEE. The V segment lost 2 bases and the J segment 1 base; nucleotides outside the gene matches: 9. The CDR3 contains 19 residues. This CDR3 reads CASSVGTSGRRVGTDTQYS. The CDR3 DNA reads as TGTGCCAGCAGCGTTGGGACTAGCGGGAGAAGAGTGGGCACAGATACGCAGTATTCT.

This clonotype was observed at least ten times. CDR3 DNA: TGTGCCTGGGGGGGGGGCACCGGGGAGCTGTTTTTT. Protein product: CAWGGGTGELFF. V is TRBV30 and J is TRBJ2-2; 7 positions agree with TRBD2. The junction had 1 base not matched to a gene; V was cut back by 5 bases and J by 4 bases. CDR1 is GTSNPN, CDR2 SVGIG, per germline (reference sequence). The CDR3 is made up of 12 amino acids. Combining the CDR3 with reference TRBV30 and TRBJ2-2 gives the whole variable domain SQTIHQWPATLVQPVGSPLSLECTVEGTSNPNLYWYRQAAGRGLQLLFYSVGIGQISSEVPQNLSASRPQDRQFILSSKKLLLSDSGFYLCAWGGGTGELFFGEGSRLTVL.

This clonotype was seen at least ten times. V gene TRBV6-2 or TRBV6-3 combines with J gene TRBJ2-1, with unresolved D. Germline lookup yields CDR1 MNHEY and CDR2 SVGEGT. The ends were cut back, 2 bases at V and 6 bases at J, with 8 bases in the middle. The CDR3 is made up of 13 amino acids. This CDR3 is CASSYIELNEQFF. CDR3 sequence (DNA): TGTGCCAGCAGTTACATAGAACTCAATGAGCAGTTCTTC.

This clonotype was counted between two and nine times. The J gene is TRBJ2-7, the V gene TRBV30; 11 bases fit TRBD1. The CDR3 contains 15 residues. V lost 3 bases, J lost 2 bases, and 6 bases stayed unmatched. Per the germline V gene, CDR1 is GTSNPN and CDR2 is SVGIG (reference sequence). The CDR3 nucleotides are TGTGCCTGGAGCCCCTTGGGACAGGGGGCCTACGAGCAGTACTTC. Its protein product is CAWSPLGQGAYEQYF.

Note on this clonotype: This could be a read error, since a much larger clone is one nucleotide away. Because the CDR3 is missing its conserved closing phenylalanine or tryptophan, this is likely a read error. The CDR3 nucleotides read TGCGCCAGCAGCCACTTTAGCGGGGAGGCAGATACGCAGTATTCT. Amino acids: CASSHFSGEADTQYS. The gene calls are TRBV5-1 and TRBJ2-3, with 8 nucleotides matching TRBD2. V lost 4 bases and J lost 4; bases outside the gene matches: 8. The length of the CDR3 is 15 residues. Germline lookup yields CDR1 SGHRS and CDR2 YFSETQ.

This clonotype was seen only a few times. The chain combines TRBV2 with TRBJ1-4; a weak D match, TRBD1 (5 bases). Per the germline V gene, CDR1 is SNHLY and CDR2 is FYNNEI. This CDR3 is 14 amino acids long. Trimming stripped 11 bases from V and 14 bases from J, with 27 bases between. The CDR3 spells CAGRGGLPSEGLFF. As DNA, the CDR3 is TGTGCCGGACGGGGGGGACTACCTAGCGAGGGGCTGTTTTTT.

Many counts were recorded for this clonotype. As DNA, the CDR3 is TGCGCCAGCGCCACGTCGTCCGGGAGCTCCTACGAGCAGTACTTC. This codes for CASATSSGSSYEQYF. J is TRBJ2-7 and V is TRBV4-1, with D possibly being TRBD2 (6 bases). Looked up from germline, CDR1 is MGHRA and CDR2 is YSYEKL. The germline V and J ends were trimmed by 8 bases and 0 bases, with 17 bases remaining between them. The CDR3 length is 15 residues.

CDR3 nucleotide sequence: TGTGCCAGCAGCCAAGATCCGGTGCGTAAGGGGGAGATTACTGAAGCTTTCTTT. Protein: CASSQDPVRKGEITEAFF. This chain joins TRBV3-1 and TRBJ1-1; weak D call: TRBD1 (6 bases). The V end lost 0 bases, the J end lost 5 bases, and 22 bases lay between the germline ends. This CDR3 is built from 18 residues. CDR1 and CDR2 (germline): LGHDT, YNNKEL (reference sequence). Full variable domain (rest looked up from reference TRBV3-1 and TRBJ1-1): DTAVSQTPKYLVTQMGNDKSIKCEQNLGHDTMYWYKQDSKKFLKIMFSYNNKELIINETVPNRFSPKSPDKAHLNLHINSLELGDSAVYFCASSQDPVRKGEITEAFFGQGTRLTVV.

This clonotype was counted many times. The rearrangement uses TRBV20-1 and TRBJ1-5; 7 bases fit TRBD1. The CDR3 is 13 residues long. J lost 3 bases, V lost 6 bases, and 5 bases had no gene match. Germline V lookup: CDR1 DFQATT, CDR2 SNEGSKA (reference sequence). The CDR3 spells CSARDSINQPQHF. CDR3 in DNA: TGCAGTGCACGGGACAGTATCAATCAGCCCCAGCATTTT.

As for this clonotype: A much larger clone lies a single base off, so this may be a read error. CDR3 in DNA: TGCGCCTGCAGCCACCAGGCCACCGCGCACTACGAGCAGTACTTC. It translates to CACSHQATAHYEQYF. The chain couples TRBV4-3 to TRBJ2-7; D gene uncertain. This CDR3 is built from 15 residues. Germline V gives CDR1 LGHNA, CDR2 YSLEER.

This clonotype has ten or more counts. V gene TRBV19 combines with J gene TRBJ2-7; perhaps TRBD2 as D (5 bases). The germline gives CDR1 LNHDA, CDR2 SQIVND (reference sequence). The ends were cut back, 5 bases at V and 6 bases at J, with 11 bases in the middle. The CDR3 extends over 12 amino acids. The CDR3 coding sequence is TGTGCCAGTAGTGTACTTGCGGGCGAGCAGTACTTC. This gives the protein CASSVLAGEQYF.

About this clonotype: This may come from a read error, since a much larger clone is one base off. The chain recombines TRBV9 with TRBJ2-7; the match to TRBD2 covers 9 bases. After removal of 0 bases from V and 5 bases from J, the junction contained 9 bases not matched to a gene. The CDR3 extends over 16 amino acids. The germline gives CDR1 SGDLS, CDR2 YYNGEE. The CDR3 region has the DNA TGTGCCAGCAGCGTAGATGGCGGGGGGGCCCGGAACGAGCAGTACTTC. Protein product: CASSVDGGGARNEQYF.

The CDR3 reads CASSLQGGLPGYTF. The CDR3 DNA is TGTGCCAGTAGTCTGCAGGGGGGATTACCTGGCTACACCTTC. The gene calls are TRBV19 and TRBJ1-2; TRBD1 matches at 7 bases. Germline V lookup: CDR1 LNHDA, CDR2 SQIVND (reference sequence). The CDR3 has 14 residues. Trimming cost V 5 bases and J 7 bases; bases outside gene matches: 10.

The table lists this clonotype with many counts. The J gene is TRBJ1-1, the V gene TRBV7-9; 8 bases are a match to TRBD1. The CDR3 spans 14 residues. Germline V gene data show CDR1 as SEHNR and CDR2 as FQNEAQ (reference sequence). J gave up 4 bases and V 3 bases, and 4 bases lay outside the gene matches. The CDR3 sequence is CASSFFDRGTEAFF. The CDR3 region has the DNA TGTGCCAGCAGCTTCTTCGACAGGGGCACTGAAGCTTTCTTT.

Comments on this clonotype: Possible read error: a much larger clone is one base away. Given the absence of the conserved phenylalanine or tryptophan at the CDR3 end, a read error is likely. The chain joins TRBV5-1 to TRBJ2-7; D is possibly TRBD2 (6 bases). The V end lost 4 bases, the J end lost 4 bases, and 12 bases lay between the germline ends. The germline CDR1 and CDR2 sequences are SGHRS and YFSETQ. CDR3 size: 13 residues. The CDR3 nucleotides read TGCGCCAGCAGCCACACCCGGGGGTACGAGCAGTACTCC. It is translated as CASSHTRGYEQYS.

On this clonotype: One end of the junction is discordant with germline, which a read error may explain. The CDR3 sequence is CARQGQESSYSEQFF. For the CDR3, the DNA is TGTGCCCGCCAGGGACAGGAAAGCTCCTACAGTGAGCAGTTCTTC. The chain couples TRBV30 to TRBJ2-1; 8 bases map to TRBD1. The CDR3 is 15 residues long. The V gene's germline CDR1 is GTSNPN and CDR2 SVGIG (reference sequence). Looking up the rest from reference TRBV30 and TRBJ2-1 gives the full variable domain: SQTIHQWPATLVQPVGSPLSLECTVEGTSNPNLYWYRQAAGRGLQLLFYSVGIGQISSEVPQNLSASRPQDRQFILSSKKLLLSDSGFYLCARQGQESSYSEQFFGPGTRLTVL.

This clonotype appeared a few times. The V and J genes are TRBV4-3 and TRBJ2-1, with no clear D. Trimming left V 0 bases short and J 4 bases short, with 16 bases between. This CDR3 contains 17 residues. Germline V gene sequence: CDR1 LGHNA, CDR2 YSLEER. The CDR3 DNA reads TGCGCCAGCAGCCAAGATCGGTCATACACTCCTTACAATGAGCAGTTCTTC. Translation: CASSQDRSYTPYNEQFF.

The V gene is TRBV5-1, the J gene TRBJ2-7, with no clear D. This CDR3 has 14 residues. CDR1 is SGHRS and CDR2 is YFSETQ in the germline V gene. V lost 0 bases, J lost 0 bases, and 7 bases lay in between. DNA of the CDR3: TGCGCCAGCAGCTTGGGGTTCATCTCCTACGAGCAGTACTTC. Protein: CASSLGFISYEQYF.

This clonotype was observed a few times. The V gene is TRBV6-5, the J gene TRBJ1-1, with D hard to call. Between the trimmed V and J ends, which lost 5 bases and 6 bases, there was a span of 10 bases. The CDR3 sequence is 12 residues long. Germline loops: CDR1 MNHEY, CDR2 SVGAGI. The CDR3 reads CASSPTQAEAFF. The DNA of the CDR3 is TGTGCCAGCAGTCCAACCCAAGCTGAAGCTTTCTTT.

The count of this clonotype is one. A read error may be the cause here, since a much bigger clone is one base away. V gene TRBV7-2 combines with J gene TRBJ2-7, with D tentatively TRBD1 (6 bases). The V end was cut by 8 bases, the J end by 3 bases, with 17 bases between. The CDR3 totals 14 residues. In germline, CDR1 is SGHTA, CDR2 FQGNSA. The CDR3 DNA is TGTGCCAGCGGCATAATGGACAGCAACTACGAGCAGTACTTC. Protein: CASGIMDSNYEQYF.

In its sample, this clonotype was seen many times. J is TRBJ2-7 and V is TRBV12-3 or TRBV12-4; 9 nucleotides align to TRBD2. The CDR3 sequence is 14 residues long. V dropped 6 bases and J dropped 3; count of bases not matched to a gene: 6. The CDR3 DNA follows: TGTGCCAGCAGCACGACTAGCGGTAACTACGAGCAGTACTTC. It yields the protein CASSTTSGNYEQYF.

Concerning this clonotype itself: A much larger clone is a single base away; this may be a read error. This is likely a read error, given that the CDR3 carries no conserved phenylalanine or tryptophan at its end. V and J are TRBV7-8 and TRBJ2-1, with D possibly being TRBD1 or TRBD2 (6 bases each). Germline assignment: CDR1 SGHVS and CDR2 FQNEAQ. The CDR3 has 13 amino acids. V gave up 2 bases and J gave up 8 bases, with 10 bases separating them. This chain's CDR3 is CASSLIGGDEQFL. The CDR3 DNA reads TGTGCCAGCAGCTTAATCGGGGGCGATGAGCAGTTCCTC.

Comments on this clonotype: Germline and junction disagree at one end, which may indicate a read error. V usage is TRBV5-4 and J usage is TRBJ2-7; weak D call: TRBD2 (6 bases). This CDR3 is built from 13 residues. Germline V lookup: CDR1 SGHNT, CDR2 YYREEE (reference sequence). The CDR3 is CASSLRGSYEQHF. CDR3 in DNA: TGTGCCAGCAGCTTGCGGGGGTCCTACGAGCAGCACTTC.

Ten or more counts support this clonotype. The V call is TRBV7-9, the J call TRBJ2-1; 8 bases are a match to TRBD2. The junction had 3 bases not matched to a gene; V was cut back by 1 base and J by 4 bases. Germline V gene lookup returns CDR1 SEHNR and CDR2 FQNEAQ (reference sequence). This CDR3 contains 15 residues. CDR3 coding DNA: TGTGCCAGCAGCTTAGTAGCGGGGACATACAATGAGCAGTTCTTC. It is translated as CASSLVAGTYNEQFF.

The sample holds many counts of this clonotype. The chain joins TRBV20-1 to TRBJ1-1; 8 nucleotides line up with TRBD1. This CDR3 has 17 residues. Losses at the gene ends were 0 bases for V and 0 bases for J; bases not matched to a gene: 9. The germline CDR1 and CDR2 sequences are DFQATT and SNEGSKA (reference sequence). The CDR3 region is CSARDRDRLVLNTEAFF. In DNA form, the CDR3 reads TGCAGTGCTAGAGATAGGGACAGGCTTGTCTTGAACACTGAAGCTTTCTTT.

This clonotype was counted many times. The CDR3 sequence is CAWSFLGTEAFF. In nucleotides, the CDR3 is TGTGCCTGGAGTTTCCTGGGCACTGAAGCTTTCTTT. J is TRBJ1-1 and V is TRBV30; D ambiguous. The CDR3 has 12 amino acids. Trimming shortened V by 2 bases and J by 4 bases, and 8 bases separated the two germline ends. Germline loops: CDR1 GTSNPN, CDR2 SVGIG (reference sequence).